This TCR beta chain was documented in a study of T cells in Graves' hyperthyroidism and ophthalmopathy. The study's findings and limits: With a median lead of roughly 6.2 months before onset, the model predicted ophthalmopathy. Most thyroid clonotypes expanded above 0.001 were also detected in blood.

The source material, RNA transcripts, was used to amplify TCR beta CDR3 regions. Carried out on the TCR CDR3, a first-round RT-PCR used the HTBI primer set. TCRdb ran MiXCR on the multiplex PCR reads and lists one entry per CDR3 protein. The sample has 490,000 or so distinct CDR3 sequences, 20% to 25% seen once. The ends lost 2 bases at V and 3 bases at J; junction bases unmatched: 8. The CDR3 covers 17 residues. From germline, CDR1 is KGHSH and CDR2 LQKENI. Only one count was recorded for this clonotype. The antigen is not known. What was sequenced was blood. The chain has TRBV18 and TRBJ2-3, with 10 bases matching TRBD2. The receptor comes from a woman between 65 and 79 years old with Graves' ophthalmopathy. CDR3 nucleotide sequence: TGTGCCAGCTCACCAGGGCTAGCGGGAGTCTTAACAGATACGCAGTATTTT. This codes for CASSPGLAGVLTDTQYF. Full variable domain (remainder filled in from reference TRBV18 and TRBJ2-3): NAGVMQNPRHLVRRRGQEARLRCSPMKGHSHVYWYRQLPEEGLKFMVYLQKENIIDESGMPKERFSAEFPKEGPSILRIQQVVRGDSAAYFCASSPGLAGVLTDTQYFGPGTRLTVL.